The clone carrying this TCR beta chain showed up many times. The sample belongs to a study of T cells in Graves' hyperthyroidism and ophthalmopathy. Study as a whole: Peripheral blood draws took place at initial diagnosis, ahead of any treatment.

There were TCR beta CDR3 regions amplified from RNA transcripts. First-round RT-PCR of the TCR CDR3 relied on the HTBI primer set. TCRdb passed the multiplex PCR reads through MiXCR, listing each CDR3 protein once. The table lists about 530,000 distinct CDR3 sequences, 17% of them singletons, with approximately 15% in the top ten. The CDR3 is 14 residues long. V shed 6 bases and J shed 5 bases, with 13 bases lying between them. Material: blood. The chain combines TRBV12-3 or TRBV12-4 with TRBJ1-4; TRBD1 is a possible D gene (6 bases). This sequence was found in a woman younger than 35 with Graves' ophthalmopathy. DNA of the CDR3: TGTGCCAGCAGCTCCCTACAGGGAAATGAAAAACTGTTTTTT. As protein: CASSSLQGNEKLFF.